This passage covers 30 T cell receptor beta chains from one sample sequenced in a study of T cell responses to AZD1222 COVID-19 vaccine. Sequencing was performed with immunoSEQ multiplex PCR; in TCRdb, only in-frame clones are kept and a portion is missing. The data hold nearly 80,000 clones, with around 82% observed a single time. The sample in question was peripheral blood, obtained on day 0 of AZD1222 vaccination. These receptors all stem from an adult in good health.

The chain couples TRBV6-4 to TRBJ1-1; D might be TRBD1 (6 bases). Trimming stripped 3 bases from V and 1 base from J, with 12 bases between. This CDR3 comprises 15 residues. The germline CDR1 and CDR2 sequences are MRHNA and SNTAGT. The CDR3, as DNA: TGTGCCAGCAGTGAACCGGGACATAGGAACACTGAAGCTTTCTTT. This encodes CASSEPGHRNTEAFF.

The chain carries TRBV3-1 (or the pseudogene TRBV3-2) and TRBJ1-6; tentative D call: TRBD1 (5 bases). Germline assignment: CDR1 LGHDT and CDR2 YNNKEL (reference sequence). The V end was cut by 4 bases, the J end by 6 bases, with 13 bases between. This CDR3 region has 15 residues. The DNA for the CDR3 is TGTGCCAGCAGCCCTCCGGGGCAGGGTAATTCACCCCTCCACTTT. This sequence encodes CASSPPGQGNSPLHF.

The CDR3 DNA is TGTGCCAGCAGCCCAAGGAGGGGGGCCGCAGAGACCCAGTACTTC. Residues: CASSPRRGAAETQYF. The gene calls are TRBV11-2 and TRBJ2-5; D could derive from TRBD1 or TRBD2 (6 bases each). This CDR3 contains 15 residues. Germline values: CDR1 SGHAT, CDR2 FQNNGV. The V end lost 5 bases, the J end lost 4 bases, and 17 bases lay between the germline ends.

The chain has TRBV5-1 and TRBJ1-1; tentative D call: TRBD1 (5 bases). The CDR3 has 15 amino acids. V shed 4 bases and J shed 0 bases, with 13 bases lying between them. Per the germline V gene, CDR1 is SGHRS and CDR2 is YFSETQ. The CDR3 sequence: CASSSPREMNTEAFF. CDR3 DNA sequence: TGCGCCAGCAGCAGCCCCAGGGAGATGAACACTGAAGCTTTCTTT.

CDR3 sequence reads: CASWAGNFNSPLHF. In DNA form, the CDR3 reads TGTGCCAGTTGGGCCGGAAACTTTAATTCACCCCTCCACTTT. The V call is TRBV19, the J call TRBJ1-6; D is undetermined. From germline, CDR1 is LNHDA and CDR2 SQIVND (reference sequence). This CDR3 is built from 14 residues. V lost 8 bases, J lost 6 bases, and 14 bases lay in between.

This clone was recorded only once. The chain carries TRBV21-1 and TRBJ2-7; the D call in the table, TRBD1, was not verified against the DNA. TRBV21-1 is a pseudogene locus. The CDR3 has 16 amino acids. The CDR3: CASSISRQGYSYEQYF. The CDR3 nucleotides are TGTGCCAGCAGCATCTCCAGACAGGGCTACTCCTACGAGCAGTACTTC.

The chain recombines TRBV28 with TRBJ1-1; D uncertain. CDR3 length: 12 residues. With 4 bases removed from V and 4 bases from J, the gap between germline ends came to 7 bases. Germline V gives CDR1 MDHEN, CDR2 SYDVKM. Here the CDR3 DNA reads TGTGCCAGCAGTTCGAGAGTCACTGAAGCTTTCTTT. This encodes CASSSRVTEAFF.

J is TRBJ1-1 and V is TRBV6-5, with no clear D. The CDR3 totals 15 residues. The V gene's germline CDR1 is MNHEY and CDR2 SVGAGI. V was cut by 5 bases and J by 1 base, with 14 bases left in between. This chain's CDR3 is CASSPLRVQNTEAFF. Here the CDR3 DNA reads TGTGCCAGCAGTCCACTGAGGGTACAGAACACTGAAGCTTTCTTT.

V is TRBV19 and J is TRBJ1-5; no firm D call. Trimming took 5 bases from V and 4 from J, leaving 6 bases between them. The CDR3 has 12 residues. Germline V gene data show CDR1 as LNHDA and CDR2 as SQIVND (reference sequence). The CDR3 DNA reads TGTGCCAGTAGTCGGCCGAATCAGCCCCAGCATTTT. It encodes CASSRPNQPQHF.

V gene TRBV13 combines with J gene TRBJ2-2, with TRBD2 as a possible D gene (5 bases). The CDR3 is made up of 16 amino acids. Germline CDR1 and CDR2: PRHDT and FYEKMQ (reference sequence). The ends were cut back, 4 bases at V and 4 bases at J, with 16 bases in the middle. The CDR3 DNA is TGTGCCAGCAGCTATAGAGGGTGGGAACGCACCGGGGAGCTGTTTTTT. The encoded protein is CASSYRGWERTGELFF.

This clone appeared once. The chain recombines TRBV12-5 with TRBJ1-6, with 9 bases that match TRBD1. This CDR3 spans 16 amino acids. Germline loops: CDR1 LGHNT, CDR2 FRNRAP. V lost 1 base and J lost 5; bases outside the gene matches: 3. As DNA, the CDR3 is TGTGCTAGTGGTTTGGGTACAGGGGGCAATAATTCACCCCTCCACTTT. Translation gives CASGLGTGGNNSPLHF.

This chain joins TRBV5-4 and TRBJ1-1, with D possibly matching TRBD1 (6 bases). Germline V gives CDR1 SGHNT, CDR2 YYREEE (reference sequence). Trimming removed 0 bases at V and 6 bases at J, with 12 bases between. The CDR3 has 14 amino acids. The CDR3 DNA reads as TGTGCCAGCAGCTTGGGGGGGGCGCATGCTGAAGCTTTCTTT. It is translated as CASSLGGAHAEAFF.

This chain links TRBV25-1 with TRBJ1-5; possible D gene TRBD1, 6 bases. CDR3 length equals 15 residues. Between the trimmed V and J ends, which lost 3 bases and 3 bases, there was a span of 12 bases. Per germline, CDR1 MGHDK and CDR2 SYGVNS. This chain's CDR3 is CASSDDRSSNQPQHF. CDR3 nucleotide sequence: TGTGCCAGCAGTGATGACAGGTCTTCCAATCAGCCCCAGCATTTT.

In its sample, this clone was seen a few times. J is TRBJ1-1 and V is TRBV2; tentative D call: TRBD1 (6 bases). Germline lookup yields CDR1 SNHLY and CDR2 FYNNEI. The CDR3 has 14 amino acids. V dropped 2 bases and J dropped 5 bases, with 12 bases sitting between them. CDR3 in DNA: TGTGCCAGCAGTGAAACAGGGTGGGGGACTGAAGCTTTCTTT. It encodes CASSETGWGTEAFF.

The chain carries TRBV4-1 and TRBJ1-1, with D perhaps matching TRBD1 (6 bases). The CDR3 contains 18 residues. V lost 2 bases, J lost 4 bases, and 23 bases lay in between. Germline V gene lookup returns CDR1 MGHRA and CDR2 YSYEKL. CDR3 DNA sequence: TGCGCCAGCAGCCAACCAAACGTACAGGGTAATGGAGTCACTGAAGCTTTCTTT. Its protein is CASSQPNVQGNGVTEAFF.

The rearrangement uses TRBV6-5 and TRBJ2-6; D uncertain. The V end was cut by 4 bases, the J end by 0 bases, with 4 bases between. Per the germline V gene, CDR1 is MNHEY and CDR2 is SVGAGI. The CDR3 loop spans 14 amino acids. CDR3 loop: CASSLNSGANVLTF. The CDR3 DNA reads as TGTGCCAGCAGTTTGAACTCTGGGGCCAACGTCCTGACTTTC.

This clone was found once. This chain joins TRBV19 and TRBJ2-6; D unresolved. Germline assignment: CDR1 LNHDA and CDR2 SQIVND (reference sequence). The CDR3 is 17 residues long. Between the trimmed V and J ends, which lost 1 base and 0 bases, there was a span of 10 bases. CDR3 sequence: CASSIAGRTSGANVLTF. The CDR3 coding sequence is TGTGCCAGTAGTATAGCCGGCAGAACCTCTGGGGCCAACGTCCTGACTTTC.

This chain links TRBV6-5 with TRBJ1-3; perhaps TRBD1 as D (5 bases). The V gene's germline CDR1 is MNHEY and CDR2 SVGAGI. Trimming took off 6 bases at V and 0 bases at J, with 12 bases between the two ends. This CDR3 is 15 amino acids long. In DNA, the CDR3 is TGTGCCAGCAGCCTACAGGAGACCTCTGGAAACACCATATATTTT. As protein: CASSLQETSGNTIYF.

This rearrangement joins TRBV27 to TRBJ2-1; no clear D. V was trimmed by 3 bases and J by 7 bases, leaving 7 bases between them. The CDR3 runs to 12 residues. Germline V gene sequence: CDR1 MNHEY, CDR2 SMNVEV (reference sequence). The CDR3 here is CASSFFGNEQFF. The CDR3 DNA reads as TGTGCCAGCAGTTTTTTCGGGAATGAGCAGTTCTTC.

The chain has TRBV27 and TRBJ1-1; D uncertain. This CDR3 has 17 amino acids. V lost 2 bases, J lost 3 bases, and 19 bases lay in between. CDR1 and CDR2 (germline): MNHEY, SMNVEV (reference sequence). The CDR3 bases are TGTGCCAGCAGTTTAGATTTGTATTACAGACGGGACACTGAAGCTTTCTTT. It yields the protein CASSLDLYYRRDTEAFF.

The CDR3 loop is CASGFSGANEKLFF. In DNA, the CDR3 is TGTGCTAGTGGTTTTTCGGGGGCAAATGAAAAACTGTTTTTT. This chain connects TRBV12-5 to TRBJ1-4; D may be TRBD1 (6 bases). Germline CDR1 LGHNT, CDR2 FRNRAP. The CDR3 is 14 residues long. With 3 bases removed from V and 5 bases from J, the gap between germline ends came to 10 bases.

The chain employs TRBV6-5 and TRBJ2-5; tentatively, D is TRBD1 or TRBD2 (5 bases each). Germline values: CDR1 MNHEY, CDR2 SVGAGI. The ends were cut back, 5 bases at V and 5 bases at J, with 15 bases in the middle. This CDR3 is built from 14 residues. This CDR3 is CASSTHSGLETQYF. CDR3 sequence (DNA): TGTGCCAGCAGTACCCACTCGGGGCTTGAGACCCAGTACTTC.

This rearrangement joins TRBV3-1 (or the pseudogene TRBV3-2) to TRBJ1-2, with TRBD1 matching 12 bases. The trim removed 5 bases at V and 8 bases at J, leaving 9 bases unmatched. Germline V gene lookup returns CDR1 LGHDT and CDR2 YNNKEL (reference sequence). This CDR3 comprises 15 residues. The chain's CDR3 is CASSFSGTGGWGYTF. CDR3 coding DNA: TGTGCCAGCAGCTTCTCCGGGACAGGGGGCTGGGGCTACACCTTC.

The rearrangement joins TRBV6-6 to TRBJ1-5; 7 bases align to TRBD1. The CDR3 consists of 15 residues. Germline V gives CDR1 MNHNY, CDR2 SVGAGI (reference sequence). V shed 7 bases, J shed 6 bases, and the junction held 12 bases outside the gene matches. Written as DNA, the CDR3 is TGTGCCAGCACCTCTTGGACAGGAGGGGGTCAGCCCCAGCATTTT. It encodes CASTSWTGGGQPQHF.

V and J are TRBV7-9 and TRBJ2-2; 10 nucleotides agree with TRBD1. The CDR3 has 17 residues. V was clipped by 5 bases and J by 4 bases; unmatched bases: 10. CDR1 is SEHNR, CDR2 FQNEAQ, per germline (reference sequence). CDR3 DNA sequence: TGTGCCAGCAGCCCCTCACAGTGGGACAGGGGCACCGGGGAGCTGTTTTTT. Protein sequence: CASSPSQWDRGTGELFF.

The chain combines TRBV28 with TRBJ2-7; 7 bases fit TRBD1. This CDR3 comprises 13 residues. The germline V gene encodes CDR1 MDHEN and CDR2 SYDVKM. V lost 6 bases and J lost 5; bases outside the gene matches: 7. CDR3 DNA: TGTGCCAGCAGCCTTGACAGGGTCCACGAGCAGTACTTC. Protein product: CASSLDRVHEQYF. The complete variable domain, with remaining parts taken from reference TRBV28 and TRBJ2-7, reads DVKVTQSSRYLVKRTGEKVFLECVQDMDHENMFWYRQDPGLGLRLIYFSYDVKMKEKGDIPEGYSVSREKKERFSLILESASTNQTSMYLCASSLDRVHEQYFGPGTRLTVT.

This clone was detected a few times. This chain joins TRBV28 and TRBJ1-4; D might be TRBD1 (6 bases). Trimming stripped 5 bases from V and 8 bases from J, with 15 bases between. Germline V gives CDR1 MDHEN, CDR2 SYDVKM. This CDR3 spans 14 amino acids. The DNA of the CDR3 is TGTGCCAGCAGTCCCGCGGGGGCCGAAGAAAAACTGTTTTTT. Protein product: CASSPAGAEEKLFF. The full variable domain, its missing parts supplied by reference TRBV28 and TRBJ1-4, is DVKVTQSSRYLVKRTGEKVFLECVQDMDHENMFWYRQDPGLGLRLIYFSYDVKMKEKGDIPEGYSVSREKKERFSLILESASTNQTSMYLCASSPAGAEEKLFFGSGTQLSVL.

V gene TRBV2 combines with J gene TRBJ2-7, with TRBD2 matching 9 bases. Germline CDR1 SNHLY, CDR2 FYNNEI. V shed 6 bases, J shed 7 bases, and the junction held 13 bases outside the gene matches. The CDR3 totals 15 residues. In DNA, the CDR3 is TGTGCCAGCAGGGCGAGACTAGGCGGGAGGGGTGAGCAGTACTTC. Its protein product is CASRARLGGRGEQYF.

The sample holds one count of this clone. V usage is TRBV30 and J usage is TRBJ1-2; no definite D call. The CDR3 runs to 14 residues. Germline lookup yields CDR1 GTSNPN and CDR2 SVGIG (reference sequence). Trimming stripped 3 bases from V and 9 bases from J, with 20 bases between. The CDR3 nucleotides read TGTGCCTGGAGCGTTCCCCTCCTTCAATCTAGCTACACCTTC. Its translation is CAWSVPLLQSSYTF.

This sequence joins TRBV24-1 and TRBJ1-1, with no clear D. CDR3 size: 15 residues. Trimming shortened V by 2 bases and J by 0 bases, and 9 bases separated the two germline ends. Germline CDR1 KGHDR, CDR2 SFDVKD. CDR3 in amino acids: CATSDSGGVNTEAFF. The CDR3 DNA reads TGTGCCACCAGTGATTCGGGTGGAGTGAACACTGAAGCTTTCTTT.